This T cell receptor beta chain was retrieved from a study of CD4 T cells in relation to SARS-CoV-2 and coronaviruses. Looking at the study overall: After nine to eleven days of antigen culture, PBMC TCR beta CDR3s were sequenced.

Details on this clone: Its antigen is unidentified.

This CDR3 has 18 amino acids. J gave up 6 bases and V 4 bases, and 16 bases lay outside the gene matches. Per the germline V gene, CDR1 is SGHRS and CDR2 is YFSETQ. Repertoires were generated with immunoSEQ multiplex PCR, while TCRdb's copy carries only in-frame clones and drops some. The sample holds about 39,000 clones, 70% to 85% seen once. The sequenced sample was memory CD4+ T cells from PBMCs, cultured in vitro. The sequence was collected from an adult with COVID-19. This chain joins TRBV5-1 and TRBJ2-1; 10 bases are a match to TRBD2. The CDR3 sequence is CASSISGLAGVLFNEQFF. The CDR3 DNA follows: TGCGCCAGCAGCATATCTGGCCTAGCGGGAGTTTTGTTCAATGAGCAGTTCTTC.